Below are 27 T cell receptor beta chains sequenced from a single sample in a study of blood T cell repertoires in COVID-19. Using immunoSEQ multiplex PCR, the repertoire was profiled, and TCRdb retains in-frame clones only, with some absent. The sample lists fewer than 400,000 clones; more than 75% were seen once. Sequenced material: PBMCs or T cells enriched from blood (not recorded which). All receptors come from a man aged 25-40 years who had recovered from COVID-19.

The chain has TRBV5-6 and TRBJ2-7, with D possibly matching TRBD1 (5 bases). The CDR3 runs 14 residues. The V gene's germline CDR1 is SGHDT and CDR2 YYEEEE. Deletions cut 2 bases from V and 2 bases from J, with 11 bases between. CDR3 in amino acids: CASSLTGHPYEQYF. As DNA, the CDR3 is TGTGCCAGCAGCTTAACAGGACATCCCTACGAGCAGTACTTC. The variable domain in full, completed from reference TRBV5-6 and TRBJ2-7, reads DAGVTQSPTHLIKTRGQQVTLRCSPKSGHDTVSWYQQALGQGPQFIFQYYEEEERQRGNFPDRFSGHQFPNYSSELNVNALLLGDSALYLCASSLTGHPYEQYFGPGTRLTVT.

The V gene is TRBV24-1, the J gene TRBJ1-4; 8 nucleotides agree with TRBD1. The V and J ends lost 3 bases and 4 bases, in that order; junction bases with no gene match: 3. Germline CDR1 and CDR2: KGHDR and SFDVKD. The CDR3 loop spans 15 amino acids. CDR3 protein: CATSDGQGDNEKLFF. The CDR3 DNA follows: TGTGCCACCAGTGATGGACAGGGAGATAATGAAAAACTGTTTTTT.

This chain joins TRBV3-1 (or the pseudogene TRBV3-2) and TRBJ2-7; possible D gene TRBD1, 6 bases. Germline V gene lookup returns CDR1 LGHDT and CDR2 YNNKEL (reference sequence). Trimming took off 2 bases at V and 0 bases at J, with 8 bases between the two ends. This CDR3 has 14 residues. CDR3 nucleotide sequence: TGTGCCAGCAGCCAAAGGACAGTCTCCTACGAGCAGTACTTC. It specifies CASSQRTVSYEQYF.

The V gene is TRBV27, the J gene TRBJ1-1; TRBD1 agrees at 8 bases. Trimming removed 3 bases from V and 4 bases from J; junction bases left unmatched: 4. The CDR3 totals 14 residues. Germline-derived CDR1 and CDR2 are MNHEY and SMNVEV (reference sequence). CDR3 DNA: TGTGCCAGCAGTTTGACAGGGGTGGGCACTGAAGCTTTCTTT. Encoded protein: CASSLTGVGTEAFF.

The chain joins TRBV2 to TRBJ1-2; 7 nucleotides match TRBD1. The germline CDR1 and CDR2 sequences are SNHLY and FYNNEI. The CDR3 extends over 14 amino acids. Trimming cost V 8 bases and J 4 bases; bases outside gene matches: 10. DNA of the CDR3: TGTGCCAGCCGACGGACAGGAGGAGTCTATGGCTACACCTTC. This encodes CASRRTGGVYGYTF. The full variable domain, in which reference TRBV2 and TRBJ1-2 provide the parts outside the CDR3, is EPEVTQTPSHQVTQMGQEVILRCVPISNHLYFYWYRQILGQKVEFLVSFYNNEISEKSEIFDDQFSVERPDGSNFTLKIRSTKLEDSAMYFCASRRTGGVYGYTFGSGTRLTVV.

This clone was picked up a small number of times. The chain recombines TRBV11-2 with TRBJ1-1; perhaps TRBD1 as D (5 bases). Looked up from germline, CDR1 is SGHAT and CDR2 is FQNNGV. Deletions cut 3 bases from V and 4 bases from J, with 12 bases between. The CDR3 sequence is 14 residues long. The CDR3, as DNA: TGTGCCAGCAGCTTCACACGGGGGAGCACTGAAGCTTTCTTT. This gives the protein CASSFTRGSTEAFF.

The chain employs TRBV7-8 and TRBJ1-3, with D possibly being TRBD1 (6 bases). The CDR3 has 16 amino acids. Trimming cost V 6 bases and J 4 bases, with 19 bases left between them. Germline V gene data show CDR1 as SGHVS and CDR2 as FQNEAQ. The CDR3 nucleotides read TGTGCCAGCAGTTACCCGACAGGCCTGGGGGGAAACACCATATATTTT. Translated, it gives CASSYPTGLGGNTIYF.

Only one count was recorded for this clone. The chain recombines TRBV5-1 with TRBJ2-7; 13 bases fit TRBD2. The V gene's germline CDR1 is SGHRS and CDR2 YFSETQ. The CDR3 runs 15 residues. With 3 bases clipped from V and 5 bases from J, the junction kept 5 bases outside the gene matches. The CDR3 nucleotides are TGCGCCAGCAGCTGGGAGACTAGCGGGGGGAACGAGCAGTACTTC. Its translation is CASSWETSGGNEQYF. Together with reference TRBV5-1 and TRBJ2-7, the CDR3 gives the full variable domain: KAGVTQTPRYLIKTRGQQVTLSCSPISGHRSVSWYQQTPGQGLQFLFEYFSETQRNKGNFPGRFSGRQFSNSRSEMNVSTLELGDSALYLCASSWETSGGNEQYFGPGTRLTVT.

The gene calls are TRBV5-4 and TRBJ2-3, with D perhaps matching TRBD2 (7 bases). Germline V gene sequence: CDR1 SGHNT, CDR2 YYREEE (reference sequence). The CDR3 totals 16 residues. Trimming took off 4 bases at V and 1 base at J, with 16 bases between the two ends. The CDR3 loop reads CASSGAGHRGTDTQYF. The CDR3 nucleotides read TGTGCCAGCAGCGGAGCGGGACACCGAGGCACAGATACGCAGTATTTT.

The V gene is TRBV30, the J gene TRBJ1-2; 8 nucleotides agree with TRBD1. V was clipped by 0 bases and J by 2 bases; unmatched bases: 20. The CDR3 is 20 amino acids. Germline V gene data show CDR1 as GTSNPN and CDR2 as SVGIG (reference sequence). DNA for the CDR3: TGTGCCTGGAGTGTAAGGTTTCTGGCGCCGGGGACAGGATTGAACTATGGCTACACCTTC. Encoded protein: CAWSVRFLAPGTGLNYGYTF.

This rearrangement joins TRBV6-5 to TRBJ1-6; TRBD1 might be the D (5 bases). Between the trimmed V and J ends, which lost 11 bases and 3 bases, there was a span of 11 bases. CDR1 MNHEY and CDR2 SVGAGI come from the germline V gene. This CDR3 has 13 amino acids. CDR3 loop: CAFQGNYNSPLHF. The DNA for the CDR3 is TGTGCCTTCCAGGGTAACTATAATTCACCCCTCCACTTT.

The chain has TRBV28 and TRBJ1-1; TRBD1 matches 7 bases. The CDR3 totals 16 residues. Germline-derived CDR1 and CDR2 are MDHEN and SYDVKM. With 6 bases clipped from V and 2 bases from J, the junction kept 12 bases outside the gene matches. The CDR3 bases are TGTGCCAGCAGCCCCTACGCCGGGACAGTTAACACTGAAGCTTTCTTT. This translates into CASSPYAGTVNTEAFF.

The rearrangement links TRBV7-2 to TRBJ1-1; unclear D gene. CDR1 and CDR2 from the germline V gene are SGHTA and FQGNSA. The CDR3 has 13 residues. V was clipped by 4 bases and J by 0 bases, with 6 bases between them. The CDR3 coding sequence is TGTGCCAGCAGCTATCAGATGAACACTGAAGCTTTCTTT. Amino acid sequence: CASSYQMNTEAFF.

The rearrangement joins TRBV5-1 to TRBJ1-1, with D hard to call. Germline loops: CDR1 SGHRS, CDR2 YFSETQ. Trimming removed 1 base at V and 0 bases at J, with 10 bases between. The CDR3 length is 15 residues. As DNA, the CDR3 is TGCGCCAGCAGCTTGAATCTCAGATTGAACACTGAAGCTTTCTTT. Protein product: CASSLNLRLNTEAFF.

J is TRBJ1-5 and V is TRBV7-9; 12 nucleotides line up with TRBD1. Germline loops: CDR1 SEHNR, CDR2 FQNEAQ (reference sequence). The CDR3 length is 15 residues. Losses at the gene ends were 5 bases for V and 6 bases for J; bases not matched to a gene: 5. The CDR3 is CASSQGQGAIQPQHF. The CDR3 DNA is TGTGCCAGCAGCCAGGGACAGGGGGCAATTCAGCCCCAGCATTTT.

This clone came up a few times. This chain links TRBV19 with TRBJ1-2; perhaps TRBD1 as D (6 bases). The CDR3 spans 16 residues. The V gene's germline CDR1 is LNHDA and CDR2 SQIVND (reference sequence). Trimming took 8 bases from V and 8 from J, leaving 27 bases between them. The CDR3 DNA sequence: TGTGCCAGTGGTCCAGGGAACAGGGTAGTACAGGAAGGCTACACCTTC. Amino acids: CASGPGNRVVQEGYTF.

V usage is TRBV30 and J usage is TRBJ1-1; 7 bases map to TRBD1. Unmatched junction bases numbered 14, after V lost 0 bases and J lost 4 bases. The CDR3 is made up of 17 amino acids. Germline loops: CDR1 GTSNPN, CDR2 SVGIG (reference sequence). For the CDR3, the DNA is TGTGCCTGGAGTGTAGGAGGGGGCCGGGGGCGGACCACTGAAGCTTTCTTT. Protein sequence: CAWSVGGGRGRTTEAFF.

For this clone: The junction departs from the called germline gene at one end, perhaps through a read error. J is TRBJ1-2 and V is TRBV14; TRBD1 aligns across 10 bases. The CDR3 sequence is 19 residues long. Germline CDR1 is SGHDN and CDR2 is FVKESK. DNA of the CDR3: TGTGCCAGCAGCCACGATTCCCCATTAAACACCCGGGACAGGGGTTTAAGGGACTTC. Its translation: CASSHDSPLNTRDRGLRDF.

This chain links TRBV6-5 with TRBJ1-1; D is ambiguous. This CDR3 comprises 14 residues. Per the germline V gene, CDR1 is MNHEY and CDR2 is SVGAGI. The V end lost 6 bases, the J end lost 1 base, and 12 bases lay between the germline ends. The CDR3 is CASSLSEKNTEAFF. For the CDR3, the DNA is TGTGCCAGCAGCTTATCGGAGAAGAACACTGAAGCTTTCTTT.

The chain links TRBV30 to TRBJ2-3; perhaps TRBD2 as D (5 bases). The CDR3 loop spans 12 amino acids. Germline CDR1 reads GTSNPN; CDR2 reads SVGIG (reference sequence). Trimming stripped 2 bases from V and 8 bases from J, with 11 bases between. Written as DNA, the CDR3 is TGTGCCTGGAGTTTTGATGCGGGTACGCAGTATTTT. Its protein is CAWSFDAGTQYF.

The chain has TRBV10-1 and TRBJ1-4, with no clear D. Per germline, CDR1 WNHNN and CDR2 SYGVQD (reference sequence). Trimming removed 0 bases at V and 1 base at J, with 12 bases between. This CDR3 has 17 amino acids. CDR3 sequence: CASSESTPRRTNEKLFF. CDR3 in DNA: TGCGCCAGCAGTGAGTCGACTCCGAGGAGAACTAATGAAAAACTGTTTTTT.

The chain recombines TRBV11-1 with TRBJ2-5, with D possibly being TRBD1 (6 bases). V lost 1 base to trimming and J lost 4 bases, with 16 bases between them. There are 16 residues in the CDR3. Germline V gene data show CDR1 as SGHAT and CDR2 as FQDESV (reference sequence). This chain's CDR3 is CASSLVVGTRAETQYF. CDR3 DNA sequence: TGTGCCAGCAGCTTAGTGGTCGGGACAAGGGCAGAGACCCAGTACTTC. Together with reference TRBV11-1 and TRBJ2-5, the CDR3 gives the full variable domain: EAEVAQSPRYKITEKSQAVAFWCDPISGHATLYWYRQILGQGPELLVQFQDESVVDDSQLPKDRFSAERLKGVDSTLKIQPAELGDSAMYLCASSLVVGTRAETQYFGPGTRLLVL.

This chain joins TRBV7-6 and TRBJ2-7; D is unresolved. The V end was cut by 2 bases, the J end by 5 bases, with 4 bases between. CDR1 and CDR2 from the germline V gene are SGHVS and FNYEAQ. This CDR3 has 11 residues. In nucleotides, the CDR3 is TGTGCCAGCAGCTTACTTAACGAGCAGTACTTC. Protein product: CASSLLNEQYF.

The CDR3 loop is CASSEYSGNTIYF. CDR3 DNA sequence: TGTGCCAGCAGTGAGTACTCTGGAAACACCATATATTTT. This chain connects TRBV2 to TRBJ1-3; D gene unclear. Germline V gives CDR1 SNHLY, CDR2 FYNNEI. The V end was cut by 3 bases, the J end by 0 bases, with 3 bases between. The CDR3 loop spans 13 amino acids.

The CDR3 coding sequence is TGTGCCAGCAGCCCCGGGACAGGAGATTACTATGGCTACACCTTC. Its protein product is CASSPGTGDYYGYTF. V and J are TRBV28 and TRBJ1-2, with TRBD1 identical over 8 bases. The CDR3 spans 15 residues. The J segment lost 3 bases and the V segment lost 6 bases, leaving 9 bases of the junction unmatched. Looked up from germline, CDR1 is MDHEN and CDR2 is SYDVKM.

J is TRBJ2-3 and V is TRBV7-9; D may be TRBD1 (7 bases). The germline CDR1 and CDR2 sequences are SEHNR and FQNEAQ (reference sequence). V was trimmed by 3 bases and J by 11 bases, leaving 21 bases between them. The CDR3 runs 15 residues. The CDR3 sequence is CASSFRLEEGAQQYF. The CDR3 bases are TGTGCCAGCAGCTTTCGTCTCGAGGAGGGGGCCCAGCAGTATTTT. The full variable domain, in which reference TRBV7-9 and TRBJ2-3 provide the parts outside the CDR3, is DTGVSQNPRHKITKRGQNVTFRCDPISEHNRLYWYRQTLGQGPEFLTYFQNEAQLEKSRLLSDRFSAERPKGSFSTLEIQRTEQGDSAMYLCASSFRLEEGAQQYFGPGTRLTVL.

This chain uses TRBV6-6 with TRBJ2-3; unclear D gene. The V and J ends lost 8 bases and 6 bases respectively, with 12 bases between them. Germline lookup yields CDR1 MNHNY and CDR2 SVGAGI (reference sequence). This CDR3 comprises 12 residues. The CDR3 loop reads CASVGSGDTQYF. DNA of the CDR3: TGTGCCAGCGTCGGGTCCGGGGATACGCAGTATTTT.